The 19 T cell receptor beta chains given below trace back to one sample, sequenced in a study of blood T cell repertoires in COVID-19 (dated by TCRdb to 2019 to 2021). The library was made by the immunoSEQ multiplex PCR assay. In TCRdb, the immuneACCESS table is reduced to in-frame sequences with V and J assigned. These tables do not hold every clone; where another copy was compared, an unresolved V gene accounts for under half, and the others remain unexplained. This sample lists roughly 160,000 clones; over 70% were detected once. The ten biggest clones cover 5.6% of the sample. The sequenced sample consisted of PBMCs or T cells enriched from blood (not recorded which). These receptors came from a woman aged 40 to 50 with acute COVID-19.

The V and J genes are TRBV19 and TRBJ1-5, with TRBD1 matching 12 bases. Unmatched junction bases numbered 12, after V lost 7 bases and J lost 5 bases. Germline CDR1 reads LNHDA; CDR2 reads SQIVND (reference sequence). The CDR3 totals 17 residues. CDR3 protein: CASISLGQGAIDQPQHF. The CDR3, as DNA: TGTGCCAGTATCTCCCTGGGACAGGGGGCGATCGATCAGCCCCAGCATTTT.

This clone has more than one count but fewer than ten. The chain couples TRBV30 to TRBJ2-7; 11 nucleotides agree with TRBD2. Germline V lookup: CDR1 GTSNPN, CDR2 SVGIG (reference sequence). The CDR3 totals 15 residues. With 4 bases clipped from V and 4 bases from J, the junction kept 9 bases outside the gene matches. CDR3 sequence: CAWNKQTSGTYEQYF. CDR3 coding DNA: TGTGCCTGGAATAAACAGACTAGCGGGACGTACGAGCAGTACTTC.

This sequence joins TRBV2 and TRBJ1-1, with TRBD1 matching over 9 bases. The V gene's germline CDR1 is SNHLY and CDR2 FYNNEI. This CDR3 is built from 14 residues. V gave up 7 bases and J gave up 1 base; unmatched junction bases: 4. The CDR3 here is CASTTGQGNTEAFF. The CDR3 DNA reads as TGTGCCAGCACCACGGGACAGGGGAACACTGAAGCTTTCTTT. The full variable domain, completed using reference TRBV2 and TRBJ1-1, is EPEVTQTPSHQVTQMGQEVILRCVPISNHLYFYWYRQILGQKVEFLVSFYNNEISEKSEIFDDQFSVERPDGSNFTLKIRSTKLEDSAMYFCASTTGQGNTEAFFGQGTRLTVV.

The chain links TRBV11-3 to TRBJ1-1; possibly TRBD1 for D (6 bases). V dropped 2 bases and J dropped 7 bases, with 11 bases sitting between them. The CDR3 is 13 amino acids. Germline-derived CDR1 and CDR2 are SGHNT and YENEEA. As DNA, the CDR3 is TGTGCCAGCAGCTTAAGGGGGAGCAGTGAAGCTTTCTTT. Its protein product is CASSLRGSSEAFF.

The V and J genes are TRBV5-6 and TRBJ2-5; D unclear. The V gene lost 1 base and the J gene lost 4 bases, with 14 bases spanning the gap. Looked up from germline, CDR1 is SGHDT and CDR2 is YYEEEE. This CDR3 is 15 amino acids long. The CDR3 DNA sequence: TGTGCCAGCAGCTTGAGACAAGACGTCAGAGAGACCCAGTACTTC. Translated: CASSLRQDVRETQYF.

Comment on this clone: Other DNA sequences within the sample encode an identical CDR3. The chain couples TRBV5-1 to TRBJ2-3; 10 bases match TRBD2. Germline V gene sequence: CDR1 SGHRS, CDR2 YFSETQ. This CDR3 comprises 16 residues. Trimming took 3 bases from V and 1 from J; bases not matched to a gene: 5. The chain's CDR3 is CASSSTGTSGTDTQYF. The DNA of the CDR3 is TGCGCCAGCAGCTCGACAGGGACTAGCGGCACAGATACGCAGTATTTT.

This clone was counted only a few times. The chain joins TRBV18 to TRBJ1-5, with D perhaps matching TRBD1 (5 bases). The CDR3 consists of 14 residues. Germline V gene sequence: CDR1 KGHSH, CDR2 LQKENI. Trimming took 6 bases from V and 2 from J, leaving 11 bases between them. As DNA, the CDR3 is TGTGCCAGCTCCTGGGGGGACGGCAATCAGCCCCAGCATTTT. This gives the protein CASSWGDGNQPQHF.

This chain joins TRBV10-3 and TRBJ1-2; D is uncertain. The germline V gene encodes CDR1 ENHRY and CDR2 SYGVKD. This CDR3 contains 12 residues. Trimming took 8 bases from V and 5 from J, leaving 12 bases between them. The CDR3 is CAIFGELYGYTF. The CDR3 nucleotides are TGTGCCATCTTTGGGGAGTTGTATGGCTACACCTTC.

This CDR3 is CASNAWGRGYGYTF. CDR3 DNA: TGTGCCAGTAATGCTTGGGGCAGGGGGTATGGCTACACCTTC. This rearrangement joins TRBV19 to TRBJ1-2, with 7 bases that match TRBD1. This CDR3 contains 14 residues. Germline values: CDR1 LNHDA, CDR2 SQIVND (reference sequence). Trimming at V came to 7 bases and at J to 5 bases, leaving 10 bases not matched to a gene.

V usage is TRBV7-2 and J usage is TRBJ1-4, with TRBD1 as a possible D gene (5 bases). The germline V and J ends were trimmed by 4 bases and 7 bases, with 22 bases remaining between them. Germline V CDR1 and CDR2: SGHTA, FQGNSA. The CDR3 is made up of 17 amino acids. This CDR3 reads CASSSPPGGPLLEKLFF. CDR3 in DNA: TGTGCCAGCAGCTCACCTCCGGGGGGACCCCTTCTTGAAAAACTGTTTTTT. Looking up the rest from reference TRBV7-2 and TRBJ1-4 gives the full variable domain: GAGVSQSPSNKVTEKGKDVELRCDPISGHTALYWYRQSLGQGLEFLIYFQGNSAPDKSGLPSDRFSAERTGGSVSTLTIQRTQQEDSAVYLCASSSPPGGPLLEKLFFGSGTQLSVL.

The chain employs TRBV27 and TRBJ2-7, with 7 bases aligning to TRBD2. J was trimmed by 0 bases and V by 4 bases; bases with no gene match: 3. The CDR3 consists of 14 residues. Germline V lookup: CDR1 MNHEY, CDR2 SMNVEV (reference sequence). In nucleotides, the CDR3 is TGTGCCAGCAGTTCGTGGACTAGCTCCTACGAGCAGTACTTC. It specifies CASSSWTSSYEQYF.

The chain recombines TRBV10-3 with TRBJ2-1, with 7 positions matching TRBD2. With 6 bases clipped from V and 1 base from J, the junction kept 9 bases outside the gene matches. The CDR3 has 16 amino acids. Germline CDR1 ENHRY, CDR2 SYGVKD. The CDR3 nucleotides read TGTGCCATCAGGAAGACTAGCCCTGATTCCTACAATGAGCAGTTCTTC. Translation: CAIRKTSPDSYNEQFF.

The count of this clone is one. V gene TRBV5-1 combines with J gene TRBJ2-1; TRBD2 aligns across 9 bases. CDR1 SGHRS and CDR2 YFSETQ come from the germline V gene. The CDR3 runs 18 residues. Trimming took 2 bases from V and 7 from J; bases not matched to a gene: 16. The CDR3 sequence is CASSFELLSGSGGNEQFF. CDR3 sequence (DNA): TGCGCCAGCAGCTTCGAGCTCCTTAGCGGGAGCGGGGGTAATGAGCAGTTCTTC.

The chain combines TRBV7-9 with TRBJ1-1; TRBD1 is a possible D gene (5 bases). Per germline, CDR1 SEHNR and CDR2 FQNEAQ (reference sequence). Between the trimmed V and J ends, which lost 5 bases and 3 bases, there was a span of 10 bases. The CDR3 totals 13 residues. The CDR3 DNA reads as TGTGCCAGCAGCACCGGAGGGGACACTGAAGCTTTCTTT. It translates to CASSTGGDTEAFF.

This clone was counted a single time. The V call is TRBV7-9, the J call TRBJ1-1; 9 nucleotides align to TRBD1. Losses at the gene ends were 3 bases for V and 0 bases for J; bases not matched to a gene: 8. Per the germline V gene, CDR1 is SEHNR and CDR2 is FQNEAQ (reference sequence). The CDR3 extends over 17 amino acids. The CDR3 protein is CASSLDRGYVMNTEAFF. The CDR3 nucleotides are TGTGCCAGCAGCTTGGACAGGGGCTATGTCATGAACACTGAAGCTTTCTTT. The entire variable domain, with the rest obtained from reference TRBV7-9 and TRBJ1-1, is as follows: DTGVSQNPRHKITKRGQNVTFRCDPISEHNRLYWYRQTLGQGPEFLTYFQNEAQLEKSRLLSDRFSAERPKGSFSTLEIQRTEQGDSAMYLCASSLDRGYVMNTEAFFGQGTRLTVV.

The chain has TRBV2 and TRBJ1-2, with 11 nucleotides matching TRBD1. The germline V gene has CDR1 SNHLY and CDR2 FYNNEI. Trimming cost V 6 bases and J 4 bases; bases outside gene matches: 4. The CDR3 length is 14 residues. The CDR3 DNA reads as TGTGCCAGCAGGAAGGGGACAGGGGGCTATGGCTACACCTTC. Encoded protein: CASRKGTGGYGYTF. Drawing the rest from reference TRBV2 and TRBJ1-2, the complete variable domain is EPEVTQTPSHQVTQMGQEVILRCVPISNHLYFYWYRQILGQKVEFLVSFYNNEISEKSEIFDDQFSVERPDGSNFTLKIRSTKLEDSAMYFCASRKGTGGYGYTFGSGTRLTVV.

The V and J genes are TRBV2 and TRBJ1-3; 7 nucleotides match TRBD1. The CDR3 loop spans 14 amino acids. Germline CDR1 reads SNHLY; CDR2 reads FYNNEI. The V gene end was trimmed by 4 bases and the J gene end by 2 bases; junction bases not matched to a gene: 2. As DNA, the CDR3 is TGTGCCAGCAGTGGAGGACAGGCTGGAAACACCATATATTTT. Translating it yields CASSGGQAGNTIYF.

The rearrangement links TRBV24-1 to TRBJ2-5; D is perhaps TRBD1 (5 bases). Germline-derived CDR1 and CDR2 are KGHDR and SFDVKD. V shed 7 bases and J shed 1 base, with 15 bases lying between them. The length of the CDR3 is 15 residues. The CDR3 bases are TGTGCCACCAGCGAGTCAGGGTACCGCCAAGAGACCCAGTACTTC. The encoded protein is CATSESGYRQETQYF.

J is TRBJ2-2 and V is TRBV5-1, with TRBD1 matching 9 bases. The CDR3 runs 16 residues. Germline loops: CDR1 SGHRS, CDR2 YFSETQ. With V trimmed by 1 base and J by 5 bases, 6 bases remained unmatched. The CDR3 nucleotides read TGCGCCAGCAGCTTGAAGGGACAGGGACGGACCGGGGAGCTGTTTTTT. Translation gives CASSLKGQGRTGELFF.